This entry is about one T cell receptor (beta chain). Some clones are missing from TCRdb's copy, which holds only in-frame ones; the method was immunoSEQ multiplex PCR. The sample yields some 580,000 clones, 95% to 98% seen once. V gave up 4 bases and J gave up 2 bases; unmatched junction bases: 5. CDR1 is MNHEY and CDR2 is SVGAGI in the germline V gene. The CDR3 spans 16 residues. This sample is drawn from a study of shared clonotypes between healthy human individuals. CD8 cells classed as naive were CD45RO-negative and positively selected for CCR7, excluding terminally differentiated effector memory CD45RA+ cells.

The chain links TRBV6-5 to TRBJ2-7; the match to TRBD2 covers 13 bases. Sequencing used naive CD8+ T cells sorted from blood. The TCR originated in a man aged 25 to 40 in good health. This CDR3 is CASSLGTSGDTYEQYF. The CDR3 DNA follows: TGTGCCAGCAGTTTGGGGACTAGCGGGGATACCTACGAGCAGTACTTC.